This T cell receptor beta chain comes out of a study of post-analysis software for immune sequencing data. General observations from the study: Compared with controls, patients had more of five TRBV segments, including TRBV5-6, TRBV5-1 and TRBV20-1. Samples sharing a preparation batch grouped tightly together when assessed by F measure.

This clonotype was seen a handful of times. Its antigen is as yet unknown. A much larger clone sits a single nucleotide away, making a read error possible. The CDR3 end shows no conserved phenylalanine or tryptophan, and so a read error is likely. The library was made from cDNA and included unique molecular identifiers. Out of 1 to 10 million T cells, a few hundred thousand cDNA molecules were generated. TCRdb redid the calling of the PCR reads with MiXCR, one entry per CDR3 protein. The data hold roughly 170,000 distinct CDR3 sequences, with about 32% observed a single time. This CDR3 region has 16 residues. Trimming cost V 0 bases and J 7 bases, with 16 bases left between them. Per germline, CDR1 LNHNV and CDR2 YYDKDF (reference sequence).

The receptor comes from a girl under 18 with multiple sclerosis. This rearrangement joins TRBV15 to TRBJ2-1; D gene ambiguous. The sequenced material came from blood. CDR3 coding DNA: TGTGCCACCAGCAGAGATCTCGGCCCCCCGGGTAATGAGCAGTTCTGC. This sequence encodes CATSRDLGPPGNEQFC.